The 11 T cell receptor beta chains listed next were all sequenced from one sample in a study of regulatory T cells in long-lasting Graves disease. Assembly of TCR beta libraries relied on iRepertoire HTBI primers together with Arm-PCR of CDR3 regions. Using its own MiXCR run on the multiplex PCR reads, TCRdb lists one record per CDR3 protein. This table holds more than 300,000 distinct CDR3 sequences, under 20% found once. The time point: newly diagnosed GD, antithyroid drugs for less than 3 months. After RNA was extracted from PBMCs, the TCR library was made from it. This sample also belongs to another study, concerning T cells in Graves' hyperthyroidism and ophthalmopathy.

Sequenced material: peripheral blood mononuclear cells (PBMCs), taken at new diagnosis, from a patient treated with antithyroid drugs. The source is a woman younger than 30 with Graves disease.

To note about this clonotype: This could be a read error, since a much larger clone is one nucleotide away. J is TRBJ2-1 and V is TRBV20-1; 8 nucleotides align to TRBD1. Per the germline V gene, CDR1 is DFQATT and CDR2 is SNEGSKA (reference sequence). The CDR3 totals 15 residues. DNA of the CDR3: TGCAGTGCTAGCAGGGGGCCCTTATCCTACAATGATCAGTTCTTC. Its translation: CSASRGPLSYNDQFF.

This clonotype appeared many times. J is TRBJ2-7 and V is TRBV20-1, with TRBD2 identical over 12 bases. Trimming cost V 3 bases and J 6 bases; bases outside gene matches: 12. Germline-derived CDR1 and CDR2 are DFQATT and SNEGSKA (reference sequence). The CDR3 covers 16 residues. The CDR3 is CSASLGASGRAIEQYF. The CDR3 nucleotides read TGCAGTGCTAGCCTGGGGGCTAGCGGGAGGGCCATCGAGCAGTACTTC.

The chain joins TRBV29-1 to TRBJ2-7, with TRBD1 identical over 9 bases. V trimming: 7 bases; J trimming: 2 bases; junction bases outside the gene matches: 12. CDR1 is SQVTM, CDR2 ANQGSEA, per germline. The length of the CDR3 is 15 residues. DNA for the CDR3: TGCAGCGGGGCGGGGACAGGGAAAAACCCCTACGAGCAGTACTTC. Encoded protein: CSGAGTGKNPYEQYF.

This clonotype has a count of ten or more. The chain joins TRBV5-1 to TRBJ2-2; 12 bases are a match to TRBD1. This CDR3 region has 16 residues. Trimming removed 5 bases from V and 6 bases from J; junction bases left unmatched: 8. Germline CDR1 SGHRS, CDR2 YFSETQ. The CDR3 here is CASRGPGTGGSGELFF. The CDR3 DNA reads TGCGCCAGCAGGGGGCCCGGGACAGGGGGCTCCGGGGAGCTGTTTTTT.

This clonotype appeared many times. The rearrangement joins TRBV11-2 to TRBJ2-3, with 9 bases that match TRBD2. The CDR3 loop spans 16 amino acids. Germline V lookup: CDR1 SGHAT, CDR2 FQNNGV. V gave up 4 bases and J gave up 1 base; unmatched junction bases: 6. The CDR3 region is CASSSLAGVGTDTQYF. Written as DNA, the CDR3 is TGTGCCAGCAGCTCCTTAGCGGGAGTCGGCACAGATACGCAGTATTTT.

Note on this clonotype: It may be a read error: a sequence one base away is much more abundant. The chain carries TRBV6-5 and TRBJ2-5, with TRBD1 matching over 10 bases. After removal of 2 bases from V and 5 bases from J, the junction contained 5 bases not matched to a gene. CDR3 size: 15 residues. Per germline, CDR1 MNHEY and CDR2 SVGAGI. CDR3 region: CASSYGTGVQETQYF. CDR3 DNA sequence: TGTGCCAGCAGTTACGGGACAGGGGTTCAGGAGACCCAGTACTTC.

This clonotype was picked up many times. The chain has TRBV2 and TRBJ1-1; D call uncertain. Trimming took off 2 bases at V and 1 base at J, with 5 bases between the two ends. This CDR3 is built from 13 residues. Germline V gives CDR1 SNHLY, CDR2 FYNNEI. The CDR3 DNA reads as TGTGCCAGCAGTGAAATAGCGAACACTGAAGCTTTCTTT. Protein sequence: CASSEIANTEAFF.

This clonotype appeared many times. The chain links TRBV7-8 to TRBJ2-5, with 8 bases fitting TRBD2. The germline V gene has CDR1 SGHVS and CDR2 FQNEAQ. J lost 1 base, V lost 5 bases, and 15 bases had no gene match. There are 18 residues in the CDR3. Written as DNA, the CDR3 is TGTGCCAGCAGCCCCGGGGGGGCGGGAGGTCTTTCCCAAGAGACCCAGTACTTC. Translated, it gives CASSPGGAGGLSQETQYF.

In the case of this clonotype: A far larger clone is only one base removed, so a read error is likely. Since no conserved phenylalanine or tryptophan closes the CDR3, a read error is the likely cause. The chain recombines TRBV7-9 with TRBJ2-2; D remains unclear. With 1 base removed from V and 8 bases from J, the gap between germline ends came to 5 bases. CDR1 is SEHNR and CDR2 is FQNEAQ in the germline V gene (reference sequence). This CDR3 has 12 amino acids. Written as DNA, the CDR3 is TGTGCCAGCAGCTTAGGATCGGGGGAGCTGTTTCTT. It translates to CASSLGSGELFL.

The V gene is TRBV4-2, the J gene TRBJ2-7; D gene uncertain. Germline CDR1 reads LGHNA; CDR2 reads YNFKEQ. The CDR3 contains 13 residues. Deletions cut 3 bases from V and 4 bases from J, with 10 bases between. The CDR3 coding sequence is TGTGCCAGCAGCCACGGGTTGTATTACGAGCAGTACTTC. This sequence encodes CASSHGLYYEQYF.

This clonotype was counted at least ten times. The CDR3 region is CASSKTNRGAGGYTF. CDR3 DNA: TGTGCCAGCAGTAAAACCAACAGGGGAGCGGGTGGCTACACCTTC. The rearrangement joins TRBV28 to TRBJ1-2; 7 positions agree with TRBD1. This CDR3 has 15 residues. Germline lookup yields CDR1 MDHEN and CDR2 SYDVKM. Losses at the gene ends were 5 bases for V and 7 bases for J; bases not matched to a gene: 13.